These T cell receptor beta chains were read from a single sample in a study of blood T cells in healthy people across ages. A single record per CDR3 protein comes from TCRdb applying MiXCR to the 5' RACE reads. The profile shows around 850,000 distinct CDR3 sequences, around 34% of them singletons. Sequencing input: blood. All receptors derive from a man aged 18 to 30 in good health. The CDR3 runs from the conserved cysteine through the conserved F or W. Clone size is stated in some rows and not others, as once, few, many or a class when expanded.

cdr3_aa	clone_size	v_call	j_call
CASSQATTNYGYTF	-	TRBV3-1	TRBJ1-2
CASSGPNEQFF	many	TRBV6-5	TRBJ2-1
CASSPRPSNIQYF	-	TRBV4-3	-
CSAQGFGDAFF	few	TRBV20-1	TRBJ1-1
CSAPGSKPPDTQYF	many	TRBV20-1	TRBJ2-3
CASSLSGGASYEQYF	few	TRBV6-6	TRBJ2-7
CASSVQKNYGYTF	few	TRBV2	TRBJ1-2
CASSSEQGCSYNEQYF	-	TRBV7-4	-
CASSHEQTGDSTDTQYF	once	TRBV7-2	TRBJ2-3
CASSPGILDQPQHF	-	TRBV5-6	TRBJ1-5
CASSLVPQQGATF	-	TRBV12-3/TRBV12-4	TRBJ1-2
CSAKVASQVGTDTQYF	many	TRBV20-1	TRBJ2-3
CASSQDASGETQYF	many	TRBV3-1	TRBJ2-5
CASRPWGGILYNERFF	-	TRBV12-3/TRBV12-4	TRBJ2-1
CASSPGEGQFF	many	TRBV12-3/TRBV12-4	TRBJ2-1
CATEASGAPDTQYF	-	TRBV24-1	TRBJ2-3
CASSQDYRDKLFF	few	TRBV4-3	TRBJ1-4
CASGQDSNQPQHF	many	TRBV12-3/TRBV12-4	TRBJ1-5
CASSDRTRRYGYTF	few	TRBV6-2/TRBV6-3	TRBJ1-2
CASSADRSTSTDTQYF	-	TRBV7-9	TRBJ2-3
CSARGLKKETQYF	once	TRBV20-1	TRBJ2-5
CATSLRGREAFF	-	TRBV15	TRBJ1-1
CASREGVLAGANEQFF	many	TRBV21-1	TRBJ2-1
CASSPLGWEYPTEQYF	-	TRBV7-2	TRBJ2-7
CASSGPQGANYGYTF	few	TRBV9	TRBJ1-2
CATVRDGDNEKLFF	few	TRBV6-6	TRBJ1-4
CASSFPDPFSEQYF	few	TRBV7-8	TRBJ2-5
CASSRQGGRGTEAFF	-	TRBV4-1	TRBJ1-1
CASSLDGTGVYEQYF	-	TRBV7-9	TRBJ2-7
CASSESEGKLFF	-	TRBV25-1	TRBJ1-4
CSASGLQETQYF	-	TRBV20-1	TRBJ2-5
CASSSGLAGANEQYF	-	TRBV12-3/TRBV12-4	TRBJ2-7
CSARSLTGSQYF	-	TRBV20-1	TRBJ2-3
CASSLEGLAINNEQFF	-	TRBV4-2	TRBJ2-1
CASSEAGSGYGYTF	-	TRBV6-1	TRBJ1-2
CASRQGFTEAFF	few	TRBV12-3/TRBV12-4	TRBJ1-1
CASSQARTNTEAFF	-	TRBV4-2	TRBJ1-1
CASSEASRYNTEAFF	-	TRBV2	TRBJ1-1
CASSRSSYNSPLHF	many	TRBV6-5	TRBJ1-6
CASSVGEEAYGYTF	-	TRBV7-2	TRBJ1-2
CASNTPLGKTQYF	few	TRBV12-3/TRBV12-4	TRBJ2-5
CSASPGASEQYF	many	TRBV20-1	TRBJ2-7
CASYGVERQETQYF	-	TRBV5-1	TRBJ2-5
CASSYGQRRNEKLFF	few	TRBV6-5	TRBJ1-4
CASSTRMAQFF	many	TRBV7-2	TRBJ2-1
CASSLSHRANGYTF	-	TRBV27	TRBJ1-2
CASSGGQSYNEQFF	-	TRBV5-5	TRBJ2-1
CASSQDPAGGSNTGELFF	-	TRBV4-3	TRBJ2-2
CAVSGILASPLHF	-	TRBV30	TRBJ1-6
CASSRETGNNEQFF	-	TRBV27	TRBJ2-1
CASSQSRSYEQYF	-	TRBV5-1	TRBJ2-7
CASSSATGSAYEQYF	-	TRBV7-2	TRBJ2-7
CASSPTIGRTTDTQYF	-	TRBV7-6	TRBJ2-3
CASSELGQEQYF	few	TRBV9	TRBJ2-7
CASSAEDRGTYGYTF	-	TRBV2	TRBJ1-2
CASSRQGGPLRRFF	-	TRBV11-2	TRBJ2-1
CATTKQAMNTEAFF	-	TRBV15	TRBJ1-1
CAWSVGGQDEQFF	-	TRBV30	TRBJ2-1
CASSRQLDGYTF	many	TRBV12-3/TRBV12-4	TRBJ1-2